This T cell receptor (beta chain) was recovered during a study of shared clonotypes between healthy human individuals. Study-wide context: CD4 naive and CD4 memory each took three plates per donor, while CD8 naive took two and CD8 memory one.

The method was immunoSEQ multiplex PCR; TCRdb's version includes in-frame clones alone and lacks a portion of them. The sample shows 2 million to 2.5 million clones, 90% to 97% of them seen only once. This clonotype was obtained from a man younger than 30 in good health. The sample taken for sequencing was naive CD4+ T cells sorted from blood. As to subset: CD45RA+ positively selected.

In nucleotides, the CDR3 is TGTGCCAGCAGATACAGGGGGGAGGGCTACACCTTC. Translation gives CASRYRGEGYTF. The chain uses TRBV6-6 and TRBJ1-2, with TRBD1 identical over 8 bases. There are 12 residues in the CDR3. Germline V gives CDR1 MNHNY, CDR2 SVGAGI (reference sequence). The V and J ends lost 6 bases and 8 bases, in that order; junction bases with no gene match: 5.